The 7 T cell receptor beta chains listed next were all sequenced from one sample in a study of cytomegalovirus exposure and HLA in healthy donors. The PCR made use of 60 Vbeta and 13 Jbeta primers. TCRdb keeps only in-frame clones here, not all; method: immunoSEQ multiplex PCR. Found here are roughly 80,000 clones, approximately 80% of them singletons; the top ten hold 1.9%. The source material was PBMCs. The receptors were gathered from a woman aged 25 to 39 in good health and CMV-seronegative.

CDR3 bases: TGTGCCAGCAGTTACTCGGGAGCGGGGCGATCCTACGAGCAGTACTTC. It encodes CASSYSGAGRSYEQYF. The chain has TRBV6-6 and TRBJ2-7; 7 bases are shared with TRBD2. The CDR3 consists of 16 residues. Germline trimming cut 0 bases from V and 1 base from J; bases unmatched to any gene: 6. Germline V gene data show CDR1 as MNHNY and CDR2 as SVGAGI (reference sequence).

This clone was picked up one time. The chain carries TRBV7-2 and TRBJ2-7; 7 positions agree with TRBD2. V shed 2 bases and J 4 bases; nucleotides not matched to a gene: 2. Germline V CDR1 and CDR2: SGHTA, FQGNSA. This CDR3 region has 13 residues. The CDR3 sequence: CASSLPGGYEQYF. The CDR3 nucleotides read TGTGCCAGCAGCTTACCGGGAGGATACGAGCAGTACTTC.

This clone came up once. CDR3 protein: CASSLPGNTIYF. The DNA for the CDR3 is TGTGCCAGCAGCTTACCGGGAAACACCATATATTTT. This chain joins TRBV13 and TRBJ1-3; D not certain. Per the germline V gene, CDR1 is PRHDT and CDR2 is FYEKMQ (reference sequence). This CDR3 is built from 12 residues. Trimming removed 2 bases from V and 4 bases from J, with 3 bases in between.

The chain employs TRBV15 and TRBJ1-2; D may be TRBD1 (5 bases). V was pared by 3 bases and J by 4 bases, with 12 bases between. The CDR3 sequence is 14 residues long. Germline values: CDR1 LNHNV, CDR2 YYDKDF (reference sequence). DNA for the CDR3: TGTGCCACCAGCAGGGCACAGGCCGCCTATGGCTACACCTTC. It is translated as CATSRAQAAYGYTF.

This clone has more than one count but fewer than ten. The chain carries TRBV6-6 and TRBJ2-1; 7 positions match TRBD1. CDR3 length equals 11 residues. Germline-derived CDR1 and CDR2 are MNHNY and SVGAGI (reference sequence). Trimming cost V 6 bases and J 12 bases; bases outside gene matches: 5. The CDR3 DNA follows: TGTGCCAGCAGATCACAGGGGTGGCAGTTCTTC. Protein: CASRSQGWQFF.

The chain has TRBV9 and TRBJ2-7, with D tentatively TRBD1 (6 bases). With 3 bases removed from V and 4 bases from J, the gap between germline ends came to 11 bases. Germline V gives CDR1 SGDLS, CDR2 YYNGEE. This CDR3 has 13 amino acids. This CDR3 reads CASSGRGSYEQYF. DNA for the CDR3: TGTGCCAGCAGCGGCAGGGGTTCTTACGAGCAGTACTTC.

This chain uses TRBV27 with TRBJ1-1, with TRBD1 matching 9 bases. The CDR3 consists of 14 residues. The germline V gene encodes CDR1 MNHEY and CDR2 SMNVEV (reference sequence). V was pared by 5 bases and J by 4 bases, with 5 bases of the junction left unmatched. DNA of the CDR3: TGTGCCAGCAGTCCACAGGGGGCGGTCACTGAAGCTTTCTTT. It codes for CASSPQGAVTEAFF.